This TCR beta chain was retrieved from a study of T cells expressing NK-cell markers. Study in general: Sorted CD3+CD56+NKG2C+, CD3+CD56+NKG2C- and CD3+CD56-NKG2C+ T-cell subsets were beta-chain profiled. Seven sequenced donors out of eight were HCMV-seropositive, one seronegative.

The CDR3 sequence is 12 residues long. Per the germline V gene, CDR1 is GTSNPN and CDR2 is SVGIG (reference sequence). TCRdb reprocessed the 5' RACE reads and reports one entry per CDR3 protein, with no DNA. Its clone listing holds about 440,000 distinct CDR3 sequences. This chain uses TRBV30 with TRBJ1-2. The TCR comes from a woman aged 18-70 years in good health. The sequencing sample was made of blood T cells: a sorted CD56 or NKG2C T cell subset, CD4+ or CD8+ T cells, or bulk PBMC T cells (not recorded which). The CDR3 sequence: CAWGPNRFGYTF.